The text below deals with one TCR beta chain. This entry comes from a study of control samples from healthy donors and cancer patients. Germline loops: CDR1 LNHNV, CDR2 YYDKDF (reference sequence). This CDR3 has 15 amino acids. V lost 3 bases to trimming and J lost 7 bases, with 19 bases between them. Clones were read by immunoSEQ multiplex PCR, and TCRdb kept only the in-frame ones, dropping some. The table has about 140,000 clones, over 85% seen once. Source material: blood. This sequence joins TRBV15 and TRBJ2-7; the D gene could be TRBD1 or TRBD2 (6 bases each). This TCR came from a young man in good health. The CDR3 protein is CATSSKYRQAGEQYF. The CDR3 nucleotides read TGTGCCACCAGCAGCAAGTATCGACAGGCGGGGGAGCAGTACTTC.